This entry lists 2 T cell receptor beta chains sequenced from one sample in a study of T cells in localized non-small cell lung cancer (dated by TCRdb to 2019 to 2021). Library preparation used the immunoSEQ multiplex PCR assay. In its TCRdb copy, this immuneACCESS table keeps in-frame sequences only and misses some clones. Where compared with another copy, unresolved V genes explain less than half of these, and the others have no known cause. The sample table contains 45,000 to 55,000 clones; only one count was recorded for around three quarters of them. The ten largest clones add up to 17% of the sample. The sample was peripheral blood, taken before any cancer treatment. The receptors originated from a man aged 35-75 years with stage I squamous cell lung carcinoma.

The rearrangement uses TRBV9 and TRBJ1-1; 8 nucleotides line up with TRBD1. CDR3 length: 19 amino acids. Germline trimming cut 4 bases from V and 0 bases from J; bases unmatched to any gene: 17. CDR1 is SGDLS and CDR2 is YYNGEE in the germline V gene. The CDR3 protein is CASSPPGGYQGAMNTEAFF. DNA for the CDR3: TGTGCCAGCAGCCCCCCAGGGGGGTATCAGGGGGCGATGAACACTGAAGCTTTCTTT.

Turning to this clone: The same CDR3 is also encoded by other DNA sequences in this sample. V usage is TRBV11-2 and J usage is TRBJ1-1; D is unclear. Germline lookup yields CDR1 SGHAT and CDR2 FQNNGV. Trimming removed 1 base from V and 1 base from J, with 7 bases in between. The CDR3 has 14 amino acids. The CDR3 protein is CASSLAGGNTEAFF. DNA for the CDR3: TGTGCCAGCAGCTTAGCAGGCGGGAACACTGAAGCTTTCTTT.